What follows are 19 T cell receptor beta chains derived from one specimen sequenced in a study of blood T cell repertoires in COVID-19. Profiled with immunoSEQ multiplex PCR; TCRdb holds only in-frame clones, not every one. This repertoire shows around 140,000 clones, over 80% found once; its top ten account for about 1.7%. The sample consisted of peripheral blood. The receptors stem from a woman in her fifties or sixties with acute or convalescent COVID-19.

The gene calls are TRBV5-4 and TRBJ1-2, with 9 bases identical to TRBD1. CDR1 SGHNT and CDR2 YYREEE come from the germline V gene (reference sequence). Losses at the gene ends were 0 bases for V and 4 bases for J; bases not matched to a gene: 1. The CDR3 has 14 residues. The CDR3 bases are TGTGCCAGCAGCTTGGGGGACAGGGTCTATGGCTACACCTTC. Translating it yields CASSLGDRVYGYTF.

In its sample, this clone was seen once. The rearrangement uses TRBV19 and TRBJ1-5; D may be TRBD1 (6 bases). V gave up 3 bases and J gave up 4 bases, with 13 bases separating them. The CDR3 has 15 residues. Germline CDR1 is LNHDA and CDR2 is SQIVND (reference sequence). The CDR3 DNA sequence: TGTGCCAGTAGTATTCTCGGACAGACAAATCAGCCCCAGCATTTT. It translates to CASSILGQTNQPQHF.

J is TRBJ1-1 and V is TRBV24-1; possibly TRBD1 for D (6 bases). The CDR3 runs 17 residues. Germline V CDR1 and CDR2: KGHDR, SFDVKD. Trimming left V 5 bases short and J 2 bases short, with 20 bases between. CDR3 in amino acids: CATSGVEPSGGNTEAFF. The CDR3 DNA sequence: TGTGCCACCAGTGGCGTTGAACCCAGTGGGGGCAACACTGAAGCTTTCTTT.

The chain couples TRBV5-6 to TRBJ2-7; D uncertain. Trimming left V 4 bases short and J 4 bases short, with 9 bases between. The CDR3 sequence is 12 residues long. Germline V gives CDR1 SGHDT, CDR2 YYEEEE. The chain's CDR3 is CASSVNSYEQYF. The CDR3 DNA follows: TGTGCCAGCAGCGTAAACAGTTACGAGCAGTACTTC.

The chain joins TRBV5-1 to TRBJ1-3; no firm D call. The CDR3 covers 16 residues. Per germline, CDR1 SGHRS and CDR2 YFSETQ. The germline V and J ends were trimmed by 0 bases and 0 bases, with 10 bases remaining between them. CDR3 sequence reads: CASSLGSSFSGNTIYF. In DNA, the CDR3 is TGCGCCAGCAGCTTGGGGAGTAGCTTCTCTGGAAACACCATATATTTT.

This sequence joins TRBV6-4 and TRBJ1-2; D unresolved. Germline V gives CDR1 MRHNA, CDR2 SNTAGT. The length of the CDR3 is 15 residues. The V and J ends lost 2 bases and 8 bases respectively, with 18 bases between them. CDR3 residues: CASSDTESRLEGYTF. The CDR3 bases are TGTGCCAGCAGTGACACCGAGAGCAGACTTGAGGGCTACACCTTC.

The V gene is TRBV5-1, the J gene TRBJ2-1, with 7 bases aligning to TRBD2. The germline V gene encodes CDR1 SGHRS and CDR2 YFSETQ. The CDR3 has 15 residues. Trimming took 5 bases from V and 8 from J; bases not matched to a gene: 13. Here the CDR3 reads CASSTAGKRSDEQFF. CDR3 coding DNA: TGCGCCAGCAGTACAGCGGGAAAACGTTCGGATGAGCAGTTCTTC.

This chain connects TRBV18 to TRBJ2-7; D gene uncertain. The germline gives CDR1 KGHSH, CDR2 LQKENI. V was clipped by 3 bases and J by 6 bases, with 3 bases between them. CDR3 length: 10 amino acids. The CDR3: CASSPAEQYF. The CDR3 bases are TGTGCCAGCTCACCGGCCGAGCAGTACTTC.

The chain uses TRBV5-1 and TRBJ1-2; D call uncertain. Trimming took off 0 bases at V and 0 bases at J, with 6 bases between the two ends. This CDR3 has 14 residues. Germline V gene data show CDR1 as SGHRS and CDR2 as YFSETQ. This CDR3 reads CASSLAHTNYGYTF. The CDR3 region has the DNA TGCGCCAGCAGCTTGGCGCACACTAACTATGGCTACACCTTC.

This clone has only one observation. V usage is TRBV3-1 (or the pseudogene TRBV3-2) and J usage is TRBJ2-5; TRBD1 aligns across 8 bases. With 0 bases clipped from V and 5 bases from J, the junction kept 8 bases outside the gene matches. This CDR3 is 16 amino acids long. The germline V gene encodes CDR1 LGHDT and CDR2 YNNKEL (reference sequence). In DNA form, the CDR3 reads TGTGCCAGCAGCCAAGAAGGGGCAGGGGGCCTGGAGACCCAGTACTTC. This sequence encodes CASSQEGAGGLETQYF.

The chain uses TRBV28 and TRBJ1-5, with D possibly being TRBD1 (5 bases). In germline, CDR1 is MDHEN, CDR2 SYDVKM. This CDR3 has 18 residues. The V end was cut by 5 bases, the J end by 4 bases, with 24 bases between. The CDR3 is CASSLLVGTHGGNQPQHF. The CDR3 DNA reads as TGTGCCAGCAGTCTCCTCGTAGGGACGCATGGGGGGAATCAGCCCCAGCATTTT.

This chain connects TRBV12-3 or TRBV12-4 to TRBJ1-1; a weak D match, TRBD1 (6 bases). Trimming cost V 3 bases and J 4 bases, with 9 bases left between them. CDR3 length: 13 residues. The CDR3 loop is CASSLLGGTEAFF. CDR3 in DNA: TGTGCCAGCAGTTTGTTAGGGGGCACTGAAGCTTTCTTT.

This sequence joins TRBV19 and TRBJ2-3; 8 nucleotides match TRBD2. The V gene's germline CDR1 is LNHDA and CDR2 SQIVND (reference sequence). The CDR3 consists of 16 residues. With V trimmed by 2 bases and J by 0 bases, 4 bases remained unmatched. The CDR3 loop is CASSILAGGSTDTQYF. The CDR3 coding sequence is TGTGCCAGTAGTATATTGGCGGGAGGCAGCACAGATACGCAGTATTTT.

This chain links TRBV5-1 with TRBJ2-1; 13 nucleotides line up with TRBD2. The CDR3 sequence is 18 residues long. CDR1 SGHRS and CDR2 YFSETQ come from the germline V gene. Trimming took 1 base from V and 7 from J; bases not matched to a gene: 11. The CDR3 nucleotides are TGCGCCAGCAGCTTGACGACTAGCGGGAGGCGGGACGGGAATGAGCAGTTCTTC. As protein: CASSLTTSGRRDGNEQFF.

The chain couples TRBV30 to TRBJ2-1, with TRBD2 matching over 7 bases. The CDR3 consists of 14 residues. Germline trimming cut 8 bases from V and 0 bases from J; bases unmatched to any gene: 7. Germline V gives CDR1 GTSNPN, CDR2 SVGIG (reference sequence). The CDR3 sequence: CAGGRAGSYNEQFF. The CDR3 nucleotides read TGTGCCGGTGGGAGGGCAGGCTCCTACAATGAGCAGTTCTTC.

The count of this clone is one. The genes are TRBV3-1 (or the pseudogene TRBV3-2) and TRBJ2-5; D remains unclear. V lost 4 bases and J 5 bases, leaving 5 bases between the germline ends. The CDR3 length is 11 residues. CDR1 is LGHDT and CDR2 is YNNKEL in the germline V gene (reference sequence). The CDR3 loop is CASSPGETQYF. The DNA for the CDR3 is TGTGCCAGCAGCCCCGGGGAGACCCAGTACTTC.

The rearrangement links TRBV18 to TRBJ1-3; D is uncertain. The V end lost 2 bases, the J end lost 0 bases, and 11 bases lay between the germline ends. This CDR3 region has 16 residues. The germline CDR1 and CDR2 sequences are KGHSH and LQKENI. The CDR3 coding sequence is TGTGCCAGCTCACCATCGGGAGCTGGCTCTGGAAACACCATATATTTT. It encodes CASSPSGAGSGNTIYF. Looking up the rest from reference TRBV18 and TRBJ1-3 gives the full variable domain: NAGVMQNPRHLVRRRGQEARLRCSPMKGHSHVYWYRQLPEEGLKFMVYLQKENIIDESGMPKERFSAEFPKEGPSILRIQQVVRGDSAAYFCASSPSGAGSGNTIYFGEGSWLTVV.

This clone was found once. V and J are TRBV7-9 and TRBJ2-7; 7 nucleotides align to TRBD1. In germline, CDR1 is SEHNR, CDR2 FQNEAQ (reference sequence). There are 14 residues in the CDR3. V was clipped by 6 bases and J by 3 bases; unmatched bases: 8. The CDR3 region has the DNA TGTGCCAGCAGGCTTACAGGGGCGAGCTACGAGCAGTACTTC. As protein: CASRLTGASYEQYF.

Written as DNA, the CDR3 is TGCGCCAGCAGCTTGGGGGGACAGCTGAACACTGAAGCTTTCTTT. It yields the protein CASSLGGQLNTEAFF. This sequence joins TRBV5-1 and TRBJ1-1, with 7 positions matching TRBD1. Per the germline V gene, CDR1 is SGHRS and CDR2 is YFSETQ. V lost 0 bases, J lost 0 bases, and 2 bases stayed unmatched. The length of the CDR3 is 15 residues.